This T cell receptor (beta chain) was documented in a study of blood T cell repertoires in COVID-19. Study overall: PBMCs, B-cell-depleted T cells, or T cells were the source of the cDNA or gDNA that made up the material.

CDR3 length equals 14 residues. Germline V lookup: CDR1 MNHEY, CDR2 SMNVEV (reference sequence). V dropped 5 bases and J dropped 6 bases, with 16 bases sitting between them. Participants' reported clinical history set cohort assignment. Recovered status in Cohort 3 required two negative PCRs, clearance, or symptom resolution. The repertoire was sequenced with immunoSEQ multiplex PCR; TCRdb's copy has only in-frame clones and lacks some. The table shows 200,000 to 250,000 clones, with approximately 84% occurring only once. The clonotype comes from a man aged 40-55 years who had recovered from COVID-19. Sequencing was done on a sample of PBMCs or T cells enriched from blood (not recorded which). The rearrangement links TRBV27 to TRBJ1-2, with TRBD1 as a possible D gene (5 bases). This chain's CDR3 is CASSLMRGDDGYTF. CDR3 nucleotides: TGTGCCAGCAGTCTTATGCGGGGGGACGATGGCTACACCTTC.